This T cell receptor beta chain came from a study of OX40 agonist ivuxolimab in advanced cancers. Across the whole study: A mean age of roughly 60 years, range about 20 to 85, was recorded, and 70% to 85% were male. Allowance was made for prior anti-PD-1, anti-PD-L1 or anti-CTLA-4 therapy, and about 40% had some. Overall study results and limits: Researchers report that CD8+ T cells had, on average, more expanded clones than CD4+.

The CDR3 is 16 residues long. V was clipped by 1 base and J by 1 base; unmatched bases: 4. CDR1 MDHEN and CDR2 SYDVKM come from the germline V gene. Blood was sampled at baseline, cycle 4 day 1, and cycle 7 day 1. The repertoire was sequenced with immunoSEQ multiplex PCR; TCRdb's copy has only in-frame clones and lacks some. Here the sample spans about 100,000 clones, 90% being singletons. With respect to this clone: The antigen is not known.

Material: CD4+ or CD8+ T cells sorted from blood, obtained in a trial of the OX40 agonist ivuxolimab. The sequence derives from an adult with an advanced solid tumor such as melanoma, head and neck, liver or kidney cancer. The chain employs TRBV28 and TRBJ1-5; 7 bases line up with TRBD1. CDR3 DNA: TGTGCCAGCAGTTTATTGGGCAGGGGGAGCAATCAGCCCCAGCATTTT. Translating gives CASSLLGRGSNQPQHF.